Shown below are 24 T cell receptor beta chains from a single sample sequenced in a study of metastatic and nonmetastatic thyroid tumors. Patients had received no treatment of any kind before thyroid surgery. TCRdb re-clonotyped the PCR reads via MiXCR. The sample carries around 23,000 clones, over 25% recorded once. The sample comprised blood. The receptors here all came from a male donor with papillary thyroid cancer or a benign thyroid nodule (not recorded which). Some clones in this sample may be carry-over from other donors' samples.

This clone qualifies as medium-sized (0.01 to 0.1%). The genes are TRBV11-2 and TRBJ2-7; D is unclear. The CDR3 loop spans 11 amino acids. Deletions cut 2 bases from V and 4 bases from J, with 3 bases between. From germline, CDR1 is SGHAT and CDR2 FQNNGV. The CDR3 loop is CASSLMYEQYF. The DNA of the CDR3 is TGTGCCAGCAGCTTAATGTACGAGCAGTACTTC.

Only a few counts were recorded for this clone. The chain recombines TRBV6-1 with TRBJ2-7; the D is unclear. With the DNA end fitting TRBJ2-5 better, the J assignment may be wrong. Germline CDR1 and CDR2: MNHNS and SASEGT. There are 13 residues in the CDR3. The CDR3: CASNVVTQETQYF. In DNA, the CDR3 is TGTGCCAGCAATGTGGTCACCCAAGAGACCCAGTACTTC.

The chain couples TRBV7-2 to TRBJ1-1; 7 bases are shared with TRBD1. CDR3 size: 13 residues. The V gene end was trimmed by 6 bases and the J gene end by 3 bases; junction bases not matched to a gene: 4. The V gene's germline CDR1 is SGHTA and CDR2 FQGNSA. DNA for the CDR3: TGTGCCAGCAGGACAGGGCTCGACACTGAAGCTTTCTTT. Protein product: CASRTGLDTEAFF.

This clone was recorded only once. At one end, the junction sequence differs from germline, possibly due to a read error. At the DNA level, this CDR3 is encoded by other sequences in the same sample as well. The CDR3 DNA sequence: TGTGCCAGCAGCAGCGGTACTCCCTACGAGCAGTATTTC. It yields the protein CASSSGTPYEQYF. The rearrangement joins TRBV7-9 to TRBJ2-7, with a tentative D call TRBD2 (5 bases). The CDR3 length is 13 residues. CDR1 is SEHNR, CDR2 FQNEAQ, per germline (reference sequence).

This chain uses TRBV20-1 with TRBJ2-7; 8 bases align to TRBD2. The germline V gene has CDR1 DFQATT and CDR2 SNEGSKA (reference sequence). CDR3 length: 15 residues. V gave up 2 bases and J gave up 7 bases; unmatched junction bases: 13. As DNA, the CDR3 is TGCAGTGCTAGATCAGGACTAGCACAACGAGAAGAGCAGTACTTC. Its translation is CSARSGLAQREEQYF.

In its sample, this clone ranks as medium-sized. This chain connects TRBV6-1 to TRBJ2-7; no clear D. Trimming shortened V by 7 bases and J by 5 bases, and 15 bases separated the two germline ends. The germline gives CDR1 MNHNS, CDR2 SASEGT. This CDR3 is built from 13 residues. CDR3 DNA sequence: TGTGCCAGCACTGTGGAGTTTCACGACGAGCAGTACTTC. It encodes CASTVEFHDEQYF.

This clone occurred a few times. This may stem from a read error, because a much larger clone lies one nucleotide away. This sequence joins TRBV7-9 and TRBJ2-5; tentatively, D is TRBD2 (6 bases). The V end lost 4 bases, the J end lost 5 bases, and 17 bases lay between the germline ends. The V gene's germline CDR1 is SEHNR and CDR2 FQNEAQ (reference sequence). CDR3 length: 15 amino acids. DNA for the CDR3: TGTGCCAGCAGCTCCGGAGGGCGAGAATGTGAGACCCAGTACTTC. Translated: CASSSGGRECETQYF.

At least ten counts were recorded for this clone. The rearrangement links TRBV5-4 to TRBJ2-2, with D perhaps TRBD2 (7 bases). V gave up 0 bases and J gave up 3 bases, with 12 bases separating them. This CDR3 region has 16 residues. Germline V lookup: CDR1 SGHNT, CDR2 YYREEE (reference sequence). This CDR3 is CASSLAGGRDTGELFF. The CDR3 nucleotides are TGTGCCAGCAGCTTGGCGGGGGGCAGGGACACCGGGGAGCTGTTTTTT.

Remarks on this clone: At one end the junction does not follow the germline gene, possibly because of a read error. The rearrangement uses TRBV19 and TRBJ2-5, with TRBD2 matching 9 bases. The germline V gene encodes CDR1 LNHDA and CDR2 SQIVND (reference sequence). CDR3 length: 15 amino acids. CDR3 sequence reads: CASSDTSGYSETQYF. Written as DNA, the CDR3 is TGTGCAAGTAGTGACACTAGCGGGTACTCGGAGACCCAGTACTTC. Full variable domain (rest looked up from reference TRBV19 and TRBJ2-5): DGGITQSPKYLFRKEGQNVTLSCEQNLNHDAMYWYRQDPGQGLRLIYYSQIVNDFQKGDIAEGYSVSREKKESFPLTVTSAQKNPTAFYLCASSDTSGYSETQYFGPGTRLLVL.

This clone has a count of ten or more. CDR3 nucleotides: TGTGCCAGCAGTACCGCGGGTTACGAGCAGTACTTC. Translating gives CASSTAGYEQYF. This chain joins TRBV6-1 and TRBJ2-7; the D gene is possibly TRBD2 (5 bases). The CDR3 loop spans 12 amino acids. Between the trimmed V and J ends, which lost 5 bases and 4 bases, there was a span of 9 bases. CDR1 is MNHNS, CDR2 SASEGT, per germline.

This clone was detected only a few times. The chain couples TRBV10-3 to TRBJ2-1, with 9 bases fitting TRBD2. This CDR3 contains 15 residues. Germline assignment: CDR1 ENHRY and CDR2 SYGVKD. With V trimmed by 3 bases and J by 5 bases, 5 bases remained unmatched. CDR3 in amino acids: CAISDRLAGNNEQFF. CDR3 nucleotides: TGTGCCATCAGTGATAGGCTAGCGGGGAACAATGAGCAGTTCTTC.

The CDR3 coding sequence is TGTGCCAGTATCTGGACAGGGTCCCACGAGCAGTACTTC. Protein sequence: CASIWTGSHEQYF. This chain joins TRBV19 and TRBJ2-7; TRBD1 matches 8 bases. CDR1 is LNHDA and CDR2 is SQIVND in the germline V gene (reference sequence). Unmatched junction bases numbered 7, after V lost 7 bases and J lost 5 bases. The CDR3 totals 13 residues. The full variable domain, with the rest looked up from reference TRBV19 and TRBJ2-7, is DGGITQSPKYLFRKEGQNVTLSCEQNLNHDAMYWYRQDPGQGLRLIYYSQIVNDFQKGDIAEGYSVSREKKESFPLTVTSAQKNPTAFYLCASIWTGSHEQYFGPGTRLTVT.

The chain has TRBV20-1 and TRBJ2-7; tentative D call: TRBD2 (6 bases). CDR1 is DFQATT and CDR2 is SNEGSKA in the germline V gene (reference sequence). This CDR3 is built from 14 residues. Deletions cut 1 base from V and 7 bases from J, with 17 bases between. CDR3 sequence reads: CSARGSGLREEQYF. The CDR3 bases are TGCAGTGCTAGAGGGTCAGGGCTCCGGGAGGAGCAGTACTTC.

This clone was seen at least ten times. The chain uses TRBV10-3 and TRBJ2-1; no clear D. The V and J ends lost 2 bases and 7 bases respectively, with 3 bases between them. Germline V gives CDR1 ENHRY, CDR2 SYGVKD. The CDR3 runs to 11 residues. CDR3 in amino acids: CAISESNEQFF. The DNA of the CDR3 is TGTGCCATCAGTGAGAGTAATGAGCAGTTCTTC.

The rearrangement uses TRBV5-1 and TRBJ1-4; 9 bases fit TRBD1. Germline V CDR1 and CDR2: SGHRS, YFSETQ. Trimming took 0 bases from V and 1 from J; bases not matched to a gene: 4. This CDR3 contains 17 residues. The DNA of the CDR3 is TGCGCCAGCAGCTTGGGACAGGGGGTAGGAACTAATGAAAAACTGTTTTTT. It encodes CASSLGQGVGTNEKLFF.

As to this clone: Additional DNA sequences in this sample encode the identical CDR3. This chain uses TRBV20-1 with TRBJ2-7; D not certain. In germline, CDR1 is DFQATT, CDR2 SNEGSKA (reference sequence). There are 14 residues in the CDR3. Trimming stripped 1 base from V and 7 bases from J, with 17 bases between. CDR3 in DNA: TGCAGTGCTAGAGTGTCGGGTACCCCCGCAGAGCAGTACTTC. Translating it yields CSARVSGTPAEQYF.

This clone was seen repeatedly, ten times or more. The chain joins TRBV27 to TRBJ1-1, with a possible D match to TRBD1 (5 bases). The CDR3 has 12 amino acids. The ends were cut back, 5 bases at V and 5 bases at J, with 9 bases in the middle. The V gene's germline CDR1 is MNHEY and CDR2 SMNVEV (reference sequence). DNA of the CDR3: TGTGCCAGCAGTGGGGCCAGAACTGAAGCTTTCTTT. Residues: CASSGARTEAFF.

This clone is labeled medium-sized (0.01 to 0.1%). The gene calls are TRBV12-3 or TRBV12-4 and TRBJ2-1; D perhaps matches TRBD2 (6 bases). V shed 4 bases and J shed 7 bases, with 17 bases lying between them. This CDR3 is 15 amino acids long. The CDR3 DNA is TGTGCCAGCAGTTCTAGCGCCACCCCGGGAAATGAGCAGTTCTTC. Translation gives CASSSSATPGNEQFF.

Points on this clone: One end of the junction does not line up with germline, which may come from a read error. This chain uses TRBV28 with TRBJ2-1; D remains ambiguous. Germline V gene data show CDR1 as MDHEN and CDR2 as SYDVKM. The CDR3 is 15 residues long. CDR3 loop: CSSTLSPPGSHEQFF. The CDR3 DNA follows: TGTTCCAGCACTTTATCACCCCCAGGCTCCCATGAGCAGTTCTTC.

This clone ranks as medium-sized. V is TRBV6-5 and J is TRBJ2-7; 11 nucleotides line up with TRBD2. With V trimmed by 0 bases and J by 1 base, 2 bases remained unmatched. CDR3 size: 16 residues. The germline CDR1 and CDR2 sequences are MNHEY and SVGAGI. CDR3 in DNA: TGTGCCAGCAGTTACTCGAGACTAGCGGGGTCCTACGAGCAGTACTTC. Residues: CASSYSRLAGSYEQYF.

The chain links TRBV5-1 to TRBJ2-1; D gene ambiguous. With 0 bases removed from V and 0 bases from J, the gap between germline ends came to 10 bases. This CDR3 spans 16 amino acids. From germline, CDR1 is SGHRS and CDR2 YFSETQ. CDR3 coding DNA: TGCGCCAGCAGCTTGGTTGGGTCCAGCTCCTACAATGAGCAGTTCTTC. This translates into CASSLVGSSSYNEQFF.

This clone was found a few times. The J gene is TRBJ2-7, the V gene TRBV3-1; no reliable D call. The CDR3 runs to 17 residues. V lost 1 base to trimming and J lost 7 bases, with 23 bases between them. The germline V gene has CDR1 LGHDT and CDR2 YNNKEL (reference sequence). The DNA for the CDR3 is TGTGCCAGCAGCCAAGGGGGTATCTGTTTTGGTGGATGGGAGCAGTACTTC. It encodes CASSQGGICFGGWEQYF.

This clone was seen a handful of times. The rearrangement uses TRBV27 and TRBJ2-7, with TRBD1 as a possible D gene (5 bases). Germline CDR1 is MNHEY and CDR2 is SMNVEV (reference sequence). This CDR3 has 12 residues. V lost 2 bases and J 7 bases, leaving 9 bases between the germline ends. As DNA, the CDR3 is TGTGCCAGCAGTTTAATAGGGGATGAGCAGTACTTC. Amino acid sequence: CASSLIGDEQYF.

The chain employs TRBV28 and TRBJ1-2; D gene unclear. Germline V gives CDR1 MDHEN, CDR2 SYDVKM. V was cut by 6 bases and J by 12 bases, with 17 bases left in between. The length of the CDR3 is 12 residues. This CDR3 is CASSTASEGNTF. For the CDR3, the DNA is TGTGCCAGCAGCACTGCTTCCGAGGGCAACACCTTC.